The 29 T cell receptor beta chains reported below all come from one sample, sequenced in a study of blood T cell repertoires in COVID-19. Sequencing used immunoSEQ multiplex PCR; TCRdb keeps in-frame clones, though not all of them. The profile shows approximately 240,000 clones, about four fifths of them singletons. The source material was peripheral blood. The receptors come from a man aged 50 to 59 with acute or convalescent COVID-19.

The V and J genes are TRBV14 and TRBJ2-7, with D tentatively TRBD2 (5 bases). The germline V gene encodes CDR1 SGHDN and CDR2 FVKESK. The CDR3 contains 11 residues. Trimming removed 1 base at V and 12 bases at J, with 10 bases between. The CDR3 DNA is TGTGCCAGCAGCCAAGGAGGAGGTCCGTACTTC. Translated: CASSQGGGPYF.

CDR3 sequence (DNA): TGTGCCAGCAGTCTACTAGCGGGGGTTTACAATGAGCAGTTCTTC. Amino acids: CASSLLAGVYNEQFF. The rearrangement links TRBV6-5 to TRBJ2-1, with 11 bases aligning to TRBD2. This CDR3 spans 15 amino acids. Germline CDR1 is MNHEY and CDR2 is SVGAGI. The junction had 4 bases not matched to a gene; V was cut back by 5 bases and J by 4 bases.

This clone was found a few times. J is TRBJ1-2 and V is TRBV7-9; TRBD1 agrees at 8 bases. Germline CDR1 reads SEHNR; CDR2 reads FQNEAQ (reference sequence). This CDR3 comprises 12 residues. The trim removed 4 bases at V and 8 bases at J, leaving 3 bases unmatched. The CDR3 DNA reads as TGTGCCAGCAGCTCGGACAGGGCGGGCTACACCTTC. Translated, it gives CASSSDRAGYTF.

The J gene is TRBJ1-2, the V gene TRBV6-5, with a possible D match to TRBD1 (5 bases). The V end lost 5 bases, the J end lost 2 bases, and 12 bases lay between the germline ends. CDR1 is MNHEY and CDR2 is SVGAGI in the germline V gene. This CDR3 has 14 amino acids. The CDR3 is CASSNLGGNYGYTF. The DNA of the CDR3 is TGTGCCAGCAGTAACCTTGGGGGGAACTATGGCTACACCTTC.

This clone was seen a few times. The chain links TRBV24-1 to TRBJ2-2; 9 bases match TRBD2. V lost 9 bases, J lost 7 bases, and 5 bases stayed unmatched. The CDR3 runs 13 residues. The V gene's germline CDR1 is KGHDR and CDR2 SFDVKD. CDR3 sequence: CATRYSGSGELFF. The CDR3 bases are TGTGCCACCCGTTATAGCGGGAGCGGGGAGCTGTTTTTT.

The chain combines TRBV5-4 with TRBJ1-4, with a possible D match to TRBD1 (6 bases). Germline lookup yields CDR1 SGHNT and CDR2 YYREEE (reference sequence). With 0 bases removed from V and 13 bases from J, the gap between germline ends came to 10 bases. The length of the CDR3 is 12 residues. CDR3 residues: CASSLDQGRLFF. CDR3 DNA sequence: TGTGCCAGCAGCTTGGATCAGGGGCGACTGTTTTTT.

The V call is TRBV6-5, the J call TRBJ1-5; D call uncertain. The length of the CDR3 is 14 residues. Looked up from germline, CDR1 is MNHEY and CDR2 is SVGAGI. Trimming stripped 5 bases from V and 2 bases from J, with 10 bases between. In DNA, the CDR3 is TGTGCCAGCAGTCTGATAGGAGGCAATCAGCCCCAGCATTTT. Translating it yields CASSLIGGNQPQHF.

This clone was observed a single time. The genes are TRBV12-3 or TRBV12-4 and TRBJ1-5, with D hard to call. V was trimmed by 2 bases and J by 6 bases, leaving 5 bases between them. This CDR3 is 12 amino acids long. The CDR3 nucleotides are TGTGCCAGCAGTTTATTCGGTCAGCCCCAGCATTTT. Translation: CASSLFGQPQHF.

This chain links TRBV9 with TRBJ1-4; 7 nucleotides line up with TRBD1. The V gene's germline CDR1 is SGDLS and CDR2 YYNGEE. The CDR3 is made up of 15 amino acids. The junction had 6 bases not matched to a gene; V was cut back by 3 bases and J by 4 bases. In DNA, the CDR3 is TGTGCCAGCAGCGCTCGTGGGACAGTTAATGAAAAACTGTTTTTT. Translation: CASSARGTVNEKLFF.

The CDR3 DNA follows: TGTGCCAGCAGCGAACAGGGGGCAAGCACTGAAGCTTTCTTT. Amino acid sequence: CASSEQGASTEAFF. The rearrangement joins TRBV7-2 to TRBJ1-1; TRBD1 agrees at 9 bases. The CDR3 has 14 amino acids. Germline CDR1 is SGHTA and CDR2 is FQGNSA. The V and J ends lost 5 bases and 4 bases, in that order; junction bases with no gene match: 5.

As to this clone: In the same sample, other DNA sequences code for this CDR3. The rearrangement joins TRBV28 to TRBJ1-5; weak D call: TRBD1 (5 bases). Trimming removed 5 bases at V and 0 bases at J, with 11 bases between. This CDR3 has 15 residues. The V gene's germline CDR1 is MDHEN and CDR2 SYDVKM. CDR3 in amino acids: CASSLRGGSNQPQHF. The DNA for the CDR3 is TGTGCCAGCAGTCTAAGGGGCGGTAGCAATCAGCCCCAGCATTTT.

V is TRBV11-2 and J is TRBJ2-5; 11 bases match TRBD2. The CDR3 covers 16 residues. The junction had 8 bases not matched to a gene; V was cut back by 6 bases and J by 2 bases. CDR1 SGHAT and CDR2 FQNNGV come from the germline V gene. This CDR3 is CASRRIAGGRQETQYF. Here the CDR3 DNA reads TGTGCCAGCAGGCGTATAGCGGGAGGGCGACAAGAGACCCAGTACTTC.

This sequence joins TRBV10-3 and TRBJ1-5; no definite D call. Trimming removed 3 bases from V and 3 bases from J, with 15 bases in between. The CDR3 runs to 16 residues. Germline-derived CDR1 and CDR2 are ENHRY and SYGVKD. The CDR3, as DNA: TGTGCCATCAGTGACGGGAGGAGGTGGAACAATCAGCCCCAGCATTTT. Its translation is CAISDGRRWNNQPQHF.

The rearrangement links TRBV20-1 to TRBJ2-1; a possible D gene is TRBD2 (6 bases). The CDR3 length is 11 residues. Trimming left V 7 bases short and J 6 bases short, with 10 bases between. Germline V gene data show CDR1 as DFQATT and CDR2 as SNEGSKA (reference sequence). CDR3 in amino acids: CSGWDSNEQFF. The CDR3 region has the DNA TGCAGTGGATGGGACTCCAATGAGCAGTTCTTC.

J is TRBJ1-4 and V is TRBV11-2, with D perhaps TRBD1 (5 bases). The CDR3 length is 14 residues. Germline assignment: CDR1 SGHAT and CDR2 FQNNGV. Trimming removed 1 base at V and 8 bases at J, with 11 bases between. The CDR3 DNA reads as TGTGCCAGCAGCTTAGTACCCAGGGCCGAAAAACTGTTTTTT. It encodes CASSLVPRAEKLFF. Variable domain in full (rest from reference TRBV11-2 and TRBJ1-4): EAGVAQSPRYKIIEKRQSVAFWCNPISGHATLYWYQQILGQGPKLLIQFQNNGVVDDSQLPKDRFSAERLKGVDSTLKIQPAKLEDSAVYLCASSLVPRAEKLFFGSGTQLSVL.

The chain employs TRBV27 and TRBJ2-7, with D unclear. The CDR3 is made up of 11 amino acids. Trimming pared 10 bases from V and 8 bases from J, leaving 15 bases between. Germline CDR1 is MNHEY and CDR2 is SMNVEV (reference sequence). DNA of the CDR3: TGTGCCACCATGGTCGGTACGAAGCAGTACTTC. This translates into CATMVGTKQYF.

V usage is TRBV5-1 and J usage is TRBJ2-2, with 7 bases identical to TRBD2. Trimming at V came to 4 bases and at J to 2 bases, leaving 8 bases not matched to a gene. Germline V gene sequence: CDR1 SGHRS, CDR2 YFSETQ. This CDR3 is built from 16 residues. CDR3 amino acids: CASSARDYLNTGELFF. The CDR3 DNA reads as TGCGCCAGCAGCGCCCGGGACTACCTAAACACCGGGGAGCTGTTTTTT.

The rearrangement links TRBV4-1 to TRBJ2-1; 7 bases are shared with TRBD2. From germline, CDR1 is MGHRA and CDR2 YSYEKL. Losses at the gene ends were 0 bases for V and 3 bases for J; bases not matched to a gene: 5. The CDR3 has 16 amino acids. The CDR3 DNA sequence: TGCGCCAGCAGCCAAGACGCGGGAGAAAGCTACAATGAGCAGTTCTTC. Translation: CASSQDAGESYNEQFF.

The CDR3 nucleotides are TGTGCCAGCAGCTTCCAGGGCGATACGCAGTATTTT. Amino acids: CASSFQGDTQYF. J is TRBJ2-3 and V is TRBV7-8; D perhaps matches TRBD1 (5 bases). CDR3 length equals 12 residues. The germline CDR1 and CDR2 sequences are SGHVS and FQNEAQ. V was clipped by 3 bases and J by 6 bases, with 7 bases between them.

This chain links TRBV2 with TRBJ1-3; 7 bases are a match to TRBD1. J gave up 5 bases and V 6 bases, and 1 base lay outside the gene matches. Germline V lookup: CDR1 SNHLY, CDR2 FYNNEI. This CDR3 has 12 residues. The CDR3 spells CASRDRRNTIYF. The CDR3 DNA follows: TGTGCCAGCAGGGACAGGAGAAACACCATATATTTT.

The chain has TRBV28 and TRBJ2-7; 10 bases agree with TRBD2. The CDR3 spans 19 residues. V was pared by 2 bases and J by 0 bases, with 13 bases of the junction left unmatched. Germline-derived CDR1 and CDR2 are MDHEN and SYDVKM. CDR3 residues: CASSLVLASGSWSSYEQYF. As DNA, the CDR3 is TGTGCCAGCAGTTTAGTTTTGGCTAGCGGGAGCTGGTCCTCCTACGAGCAGTACTTC.

This clone came up a few times. The chain is built from TRBV4-2 and TRBJ2-1; D gene unclear. V lost 3 bases to trimming and J lost 5 bases, with 5 bases between them. The CDR3 totals 12 residues. CDR1 is LGHNA and CDR2 is YNFKEQ in the germline V gene. The CDR3 bases are TGTGCCAGCAGCCAGGGCCACAATGAGCAGTTCTTC. Translated: CASSQGHNEQFF.

This clone is a singleton in its sample. This chain connects TRBV10-3 to TRBJ2-2; 7 nucleotides line up with TRBD2. V lost 3 bases and J lost 1; bases outside the gene matches: 5. Germline-derived CDR1 and CDR2 are ENHRY and SYGVKD. CDR3 length: 16 residues. The CDR3 DNA reads TGTGCCATCAGTGAATTCGGCGGGAGGAACACCGGGGAGCTGTTTTTT. Translation: CAISEFGGRNTGELFF.

J is TRBJ2-7 and V is TRBV12-3 or TRBV12-4, with TRBD1 matching over 9 bases. The CDR3 loop spans 12 amino acids. After removal of 10 bases from V and 5 bases from J, the junction contained 6 bases not matched to a gene. Written as DNA, the CDR3 is TGTGCCACCGGGACAGGGTGGAACGAGCAGTACTTC. It specifies CATGTGWNEQYF.

This chain joins TRBV9 and TRBJ2-1; 13 nucleotides match TRBD2. J lost 7 bases, V lost 4 bases, and 5 bases had no gene match. Germline values: CDR1 SGDLS, CDR2 YYNGEE. This CDR3 contains 15 residues. The chain's CDR3 is CASSPRLAGGNEQFF. The CDR3 DNA follows: TGTGCCAGCAGCCCCCGACTAGCGGGGGGTAATGAGCAGTTCTTC.

The J gene is TRBJ1-1, the V gene TRBV19, with TRBD1 matching 7 bases. V lost 4 bases to trimming and J lost 8 bases; unmatched junction nucleotides: 4. Germline CDR1 LNHDA, CDR2 SQIVND (reference sequence). The CDR3 sequence is 12 residues long. In DNA, the CDR3 is TGTGCCAGTAGTACCGTGGGACAGGAAGCTTTCTTT. Its translation is CASSTVGQEAFF.

The V and J genes are TRBV30 and TRBJ1-6; TRBD1 matches 10 bases. CDR3 length equals 16 residues. The J segment lost 0 bases and the V segment lost 3 bases, leaving 2 bases of the junction unmatched. CDR1 and CDR2 from the germline V gene are GTSNPN and SVGIG (reference sequence). The CDR3 loop is CAWRRTGGSYNSPLHF. DNA for the CDR3: TGTGCCTGGAGAAGGACAGGGGGCTCCTATAATTCACCCCTCCACTTT.

The genes are TRBV10-3 and TRBJ2-5; 9 bases agree with TRBD2. The CDR3 runs to 14 residues. Unmatched junction bases numbered 8, after V lost 11 bases and J lost 1 base. Germline values: CDR1 ENHRY, CDR2 SYGVKD. The CDR3 reads CALEAGGLQETQYF. The CDR3 nucleotides read TGTGCCCTCGAAGCGGGGGGACTCCAAGAGACCCAGTACTTC.

This chain connects TRBV19 to TRBJ1-2; D call uncertain. The germline V gene has CDR1 LNHDA and CDR2 SQIVND (reference sequence). The CDR3 has 13 residues. V was cut by 5 bases and J by 2 bases, with 9 bases left in between. This CDR3 is CASSVQQNYGYTF. The CDR3 region has the DNA TGTGCCAGTAGTGTACAGCAGAACTATGGCTACACCTTC.